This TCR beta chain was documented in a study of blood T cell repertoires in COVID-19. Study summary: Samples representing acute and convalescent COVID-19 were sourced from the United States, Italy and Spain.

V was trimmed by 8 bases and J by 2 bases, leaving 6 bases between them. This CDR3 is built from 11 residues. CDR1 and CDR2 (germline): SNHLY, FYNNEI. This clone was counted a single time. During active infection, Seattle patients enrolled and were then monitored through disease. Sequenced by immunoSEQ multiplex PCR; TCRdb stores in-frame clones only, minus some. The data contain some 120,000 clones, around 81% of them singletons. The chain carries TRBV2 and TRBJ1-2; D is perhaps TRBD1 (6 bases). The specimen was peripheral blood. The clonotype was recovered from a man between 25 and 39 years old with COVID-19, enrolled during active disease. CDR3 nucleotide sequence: TGTGCCAGCCAGGGGAACTATGGCTACACCTTC. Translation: CASQGNYGYTF.